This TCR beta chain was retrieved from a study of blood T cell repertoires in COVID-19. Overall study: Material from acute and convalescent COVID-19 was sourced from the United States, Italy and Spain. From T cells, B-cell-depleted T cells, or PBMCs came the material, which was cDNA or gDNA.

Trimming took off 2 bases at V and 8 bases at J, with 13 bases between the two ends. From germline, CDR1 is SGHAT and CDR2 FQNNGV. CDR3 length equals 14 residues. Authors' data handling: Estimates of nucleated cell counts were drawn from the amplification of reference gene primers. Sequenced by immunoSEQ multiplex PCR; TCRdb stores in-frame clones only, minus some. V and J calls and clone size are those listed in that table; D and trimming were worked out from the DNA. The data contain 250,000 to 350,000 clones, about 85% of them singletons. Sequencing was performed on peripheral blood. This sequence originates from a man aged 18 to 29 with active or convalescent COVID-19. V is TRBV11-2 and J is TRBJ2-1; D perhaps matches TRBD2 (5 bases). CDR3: CASSLLSGWDEQFF. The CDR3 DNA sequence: TGTGCCAGCAGCTTACTCAGCGGTTGGGATGAGCAGTTCTTC.